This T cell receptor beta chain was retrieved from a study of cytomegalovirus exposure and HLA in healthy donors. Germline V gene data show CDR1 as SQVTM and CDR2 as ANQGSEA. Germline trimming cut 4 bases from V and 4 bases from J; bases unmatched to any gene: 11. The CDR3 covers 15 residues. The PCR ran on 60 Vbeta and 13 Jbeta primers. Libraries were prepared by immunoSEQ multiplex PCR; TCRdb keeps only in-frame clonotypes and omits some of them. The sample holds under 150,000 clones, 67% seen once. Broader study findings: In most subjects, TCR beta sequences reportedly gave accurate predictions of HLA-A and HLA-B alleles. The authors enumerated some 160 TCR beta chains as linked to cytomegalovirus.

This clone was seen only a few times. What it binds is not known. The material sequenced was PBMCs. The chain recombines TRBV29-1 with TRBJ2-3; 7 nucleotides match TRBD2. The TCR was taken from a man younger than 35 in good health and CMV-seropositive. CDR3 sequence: CSVASWEGRSDTQYF. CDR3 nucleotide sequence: TGCAGCGTTGCTTCTTGGGAGGGTCGCTCAGATACGCAGTATTTT.